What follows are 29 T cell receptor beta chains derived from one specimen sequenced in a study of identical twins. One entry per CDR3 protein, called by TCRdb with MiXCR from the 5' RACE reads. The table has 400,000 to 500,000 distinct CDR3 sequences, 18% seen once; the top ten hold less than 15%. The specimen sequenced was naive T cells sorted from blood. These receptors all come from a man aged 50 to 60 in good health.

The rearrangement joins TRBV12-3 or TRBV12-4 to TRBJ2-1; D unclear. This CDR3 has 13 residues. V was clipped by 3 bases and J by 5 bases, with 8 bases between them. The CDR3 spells CASSLSNDNEQFF. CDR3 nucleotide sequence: TGTGCCAGCAGTTTGTCAAACGACAATGAGCAGTTCTTC.

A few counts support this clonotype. The CDR3 DNA is TGCGCCAGCAGCCAAGATAGGCAGGGCATCTATGGCTACACCTTC. Translation gives CASSQDRQGIYGYTF. The V call is TRBV4-3, the J call TRBJ1-2; D is possibly TRBD1 (5 bases). The CDR3 runs to 15 residues. Germline values: CDR1 LGHNA, CDR2 YSLEER. V was cut by 0 bases and J by 4 bases, with 12 bases left in between.

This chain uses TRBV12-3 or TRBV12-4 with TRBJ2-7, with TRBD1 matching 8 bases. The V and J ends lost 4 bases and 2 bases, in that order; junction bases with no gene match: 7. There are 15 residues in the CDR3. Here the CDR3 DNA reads TGTGCCAGCAGTTCTCGGACAGGGAGGACCTACGAGCAGTACTTC. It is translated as CASSSRTGRTYEQYF.

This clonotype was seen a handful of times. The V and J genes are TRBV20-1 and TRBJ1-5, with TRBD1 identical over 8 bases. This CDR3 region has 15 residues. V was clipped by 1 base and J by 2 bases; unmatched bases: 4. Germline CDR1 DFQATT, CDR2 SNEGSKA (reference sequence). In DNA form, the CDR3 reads TGCAGTGCTAGAGCAGGGGGCTCCGGCAATCAGCCCCAGCATTTT. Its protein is CSARAGGSGNQPQHF.

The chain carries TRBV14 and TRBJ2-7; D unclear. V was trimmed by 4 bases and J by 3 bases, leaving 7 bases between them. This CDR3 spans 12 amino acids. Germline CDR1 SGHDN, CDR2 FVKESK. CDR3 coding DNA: TGTGCCAGCAGCCGGTCAGTCTACGAGCAGTACTTC. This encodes CASSRSVYEQYF.

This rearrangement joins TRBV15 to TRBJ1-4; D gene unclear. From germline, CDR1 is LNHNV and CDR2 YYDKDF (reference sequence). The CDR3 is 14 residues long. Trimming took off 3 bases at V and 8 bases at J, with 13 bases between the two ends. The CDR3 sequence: CATSRDGYREKLFF. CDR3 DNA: TGTGCCACCAGCAGGGACGGATATCGAGAAAAACTGTTTTTT.

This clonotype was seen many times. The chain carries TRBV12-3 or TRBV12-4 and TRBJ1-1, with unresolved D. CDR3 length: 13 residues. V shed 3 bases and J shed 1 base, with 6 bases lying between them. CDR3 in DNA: TGTGCCAGCAGTTTCAACAAGAACACTGAAGCTTTCTTT. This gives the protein CASSFNKNTEAFF.

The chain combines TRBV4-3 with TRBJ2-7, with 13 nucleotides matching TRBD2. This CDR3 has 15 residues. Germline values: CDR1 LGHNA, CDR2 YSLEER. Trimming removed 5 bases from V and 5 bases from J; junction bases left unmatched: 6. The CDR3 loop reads CASSTSGLAGDEQYF. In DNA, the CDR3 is TGCGCCAGCAGCACAAGCGGACTAGCGGGAGACGAGCAGTACTTC.

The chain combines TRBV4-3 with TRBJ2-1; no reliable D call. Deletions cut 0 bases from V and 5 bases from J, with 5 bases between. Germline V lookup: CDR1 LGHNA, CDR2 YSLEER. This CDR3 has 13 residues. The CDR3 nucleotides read TGCGCCAGCAGCCAAGAATTTAACAATGAGCAGTTCTTC. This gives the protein CASSQEFNNEQFF.

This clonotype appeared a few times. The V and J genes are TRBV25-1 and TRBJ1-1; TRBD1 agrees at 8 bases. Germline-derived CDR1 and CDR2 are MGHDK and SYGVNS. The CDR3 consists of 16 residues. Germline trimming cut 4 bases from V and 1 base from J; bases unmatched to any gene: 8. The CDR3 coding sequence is TGTGCCAGCAGTGGTGACAGGGGAGGGCCGAACACTGAAGCTTTCTTT. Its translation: CASSGDRGGPNTEAFF.

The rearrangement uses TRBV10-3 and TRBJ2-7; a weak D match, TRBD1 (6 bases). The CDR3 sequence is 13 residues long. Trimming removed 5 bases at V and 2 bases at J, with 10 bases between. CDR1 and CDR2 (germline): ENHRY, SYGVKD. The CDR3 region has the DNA TGTGCCATCAGTATCGACAGGCCCTACGAGCAGTACTTC. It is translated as CAISIDRPYEQYF.

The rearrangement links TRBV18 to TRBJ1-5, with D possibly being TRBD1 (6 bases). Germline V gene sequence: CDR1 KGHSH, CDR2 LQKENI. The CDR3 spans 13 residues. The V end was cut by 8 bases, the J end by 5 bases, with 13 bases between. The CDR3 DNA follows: TGTGCCAGCCGAACAGGGTTCGATCAGCCCCAGCATTTT. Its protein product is CASRTGFDQPQHF.

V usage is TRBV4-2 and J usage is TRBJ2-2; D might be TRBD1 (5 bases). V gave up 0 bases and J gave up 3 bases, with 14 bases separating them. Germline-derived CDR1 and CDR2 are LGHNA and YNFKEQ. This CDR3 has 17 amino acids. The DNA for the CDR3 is TGTGCCAGCAGCCAAGATTCCAGACAGTCTTACACCGGGGAGCTGTTTTTT. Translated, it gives CASSQDSRQSYTGELFF.

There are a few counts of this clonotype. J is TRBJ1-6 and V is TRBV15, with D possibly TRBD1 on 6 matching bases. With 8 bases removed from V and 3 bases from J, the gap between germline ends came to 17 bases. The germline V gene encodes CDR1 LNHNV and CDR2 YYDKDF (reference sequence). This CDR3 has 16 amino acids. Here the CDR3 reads CATGLGGRSYNSPLHF. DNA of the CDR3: TGTGCCACCGGCCTTGGGGGGCGCAGCTATAATTCACCCCTCCACTTT.

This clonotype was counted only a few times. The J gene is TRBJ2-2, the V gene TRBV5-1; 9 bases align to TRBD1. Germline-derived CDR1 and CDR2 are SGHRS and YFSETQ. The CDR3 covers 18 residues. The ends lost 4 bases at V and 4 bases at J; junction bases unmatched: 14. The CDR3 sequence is CASSVGQGRKLGTGELFF. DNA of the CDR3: TGCGCCAGCAGCGTCGGACAGGGGCGGAAACTTGGCACCGGGGAGCTGTTTTTT.

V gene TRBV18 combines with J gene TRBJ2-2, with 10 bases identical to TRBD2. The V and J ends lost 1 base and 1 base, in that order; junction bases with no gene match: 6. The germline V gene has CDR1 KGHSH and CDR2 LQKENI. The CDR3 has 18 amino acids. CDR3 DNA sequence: TGTGCCAGCTCACCACGGTCTAGCGGGAGCCAGAACACCGGGGAGCTGTTTTTT. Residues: CASSPRSSGSQNTGELFF.

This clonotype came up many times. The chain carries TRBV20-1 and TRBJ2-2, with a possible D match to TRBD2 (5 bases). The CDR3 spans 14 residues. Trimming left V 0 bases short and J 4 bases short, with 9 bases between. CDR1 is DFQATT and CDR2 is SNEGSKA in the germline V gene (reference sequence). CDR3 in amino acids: CSARDFAGTGELFF. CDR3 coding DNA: TGCAGTGCTAGAGATTTTGCGGGCACCGGGGAGCTGTTTTTT.

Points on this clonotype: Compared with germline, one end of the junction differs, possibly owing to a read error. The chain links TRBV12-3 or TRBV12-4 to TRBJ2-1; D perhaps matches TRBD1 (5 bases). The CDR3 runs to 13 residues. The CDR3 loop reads CASSPRAYSEQFF. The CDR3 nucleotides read TGTGCCAGCAGCCCCAGGGCCTACAGTGAGCAGTTCTTC.

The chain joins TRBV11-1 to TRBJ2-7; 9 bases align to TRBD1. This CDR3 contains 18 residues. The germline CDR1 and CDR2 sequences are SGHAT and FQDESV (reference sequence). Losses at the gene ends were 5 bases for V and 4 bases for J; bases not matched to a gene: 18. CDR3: CASSAGQGRFEALYEQYF. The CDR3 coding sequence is TGTGCCAGCAGCGCCGGACAGGGGCGCTTTGAGGCACTTTACGAGCAGTACTTC.

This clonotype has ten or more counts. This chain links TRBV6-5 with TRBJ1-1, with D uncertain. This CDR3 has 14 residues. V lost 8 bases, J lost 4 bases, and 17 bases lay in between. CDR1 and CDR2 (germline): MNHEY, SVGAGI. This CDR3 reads CASRLGSGITEAFF. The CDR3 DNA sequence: TGTGCCAGCCGTTTGGGGTCGGGCATCACTGAAGCTTTCTTT.

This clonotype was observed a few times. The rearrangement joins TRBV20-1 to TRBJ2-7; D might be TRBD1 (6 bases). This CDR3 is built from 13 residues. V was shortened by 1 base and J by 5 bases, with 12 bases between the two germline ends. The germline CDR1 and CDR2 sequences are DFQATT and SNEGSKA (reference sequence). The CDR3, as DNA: TGCAGTGCTAGAGTGAACAGGGTGGACGAGCAGTACTTC. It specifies CSARVNRVDEQYF.

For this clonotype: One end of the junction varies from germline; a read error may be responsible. CDR3 region: CARSLGLGEKLFF. The CDR3 DNA reads as TGTGCCAGAAGCTTGGGTCTAGGTGAAAAACTGTTTTTT. The rearrangement uses TRBV5-8 and TRBJ1-4; D uncertain. The germline V gene encodes CDR1 SGHTS and CDR2 YDEGEE. The CDR3 has 13 residues.

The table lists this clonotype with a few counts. This CDR3 reads CASSLPPRSLKETQYF. Here the CDR3 DNA reads TGTGCCAGCAGCTTGCCCCCGCGCAGTCTAAAAGAGACCCAGTACTTC. This chain uses TRBV7-9 with TRBJ2-5; D is uncertain. There are 16 residues in the CDR3. Germline V lookup: CDR1 SEHNR, CDR2 FQNEAQ (reference sequence). V was cut by 3 bases and J by 3 bases, with 17 bases left in between.

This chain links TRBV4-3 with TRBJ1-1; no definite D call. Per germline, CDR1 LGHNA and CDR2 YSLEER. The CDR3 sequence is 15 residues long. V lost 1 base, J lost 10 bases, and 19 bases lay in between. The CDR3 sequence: CASSQASTRASGAFF. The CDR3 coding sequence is TGCGCCAGCAGCCAAGCATCGACCCGGGCGTCCGGAGCTTTCTTT.

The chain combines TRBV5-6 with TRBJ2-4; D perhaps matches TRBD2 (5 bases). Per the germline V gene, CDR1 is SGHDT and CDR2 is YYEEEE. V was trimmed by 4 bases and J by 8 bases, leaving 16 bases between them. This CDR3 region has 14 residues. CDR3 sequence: CASSPGRHGDIQYF. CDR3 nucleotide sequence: TGTGCCAGCAGCCCCGGACGTCACGGGGACATTCAGTACTTC.

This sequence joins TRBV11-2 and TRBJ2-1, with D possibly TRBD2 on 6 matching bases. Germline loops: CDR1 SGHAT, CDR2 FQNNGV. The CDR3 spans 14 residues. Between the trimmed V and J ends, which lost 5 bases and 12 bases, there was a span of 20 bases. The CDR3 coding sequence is TGTGCCAGCAGCCCAACGACCCTAAGGCGGGGGCAGTTCTTC. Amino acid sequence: CASSPTTLRRGQFF.

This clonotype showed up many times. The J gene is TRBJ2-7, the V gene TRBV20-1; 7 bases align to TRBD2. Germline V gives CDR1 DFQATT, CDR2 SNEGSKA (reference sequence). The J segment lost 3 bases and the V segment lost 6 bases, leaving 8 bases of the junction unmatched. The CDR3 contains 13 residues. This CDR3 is CSATPPGGYEQYF. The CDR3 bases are TGCAGTGCCACACCTCCGGGAGGCTACGAGCAGTACTTC.

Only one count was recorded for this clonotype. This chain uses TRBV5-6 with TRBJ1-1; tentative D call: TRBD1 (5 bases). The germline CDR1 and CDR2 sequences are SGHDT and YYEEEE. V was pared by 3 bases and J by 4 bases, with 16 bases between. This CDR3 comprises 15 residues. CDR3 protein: CASSWWGRESTEAFF. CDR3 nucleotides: TGTGCCAGCAGCTGGTGGGGGAGGGAATCCACTGAAGCTTTCTTT.

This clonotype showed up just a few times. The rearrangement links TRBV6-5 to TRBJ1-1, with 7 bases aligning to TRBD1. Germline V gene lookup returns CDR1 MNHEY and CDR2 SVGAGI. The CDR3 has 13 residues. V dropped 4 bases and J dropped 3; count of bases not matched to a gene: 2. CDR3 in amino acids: CASSFGTDTEAFF. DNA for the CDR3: TGTGCCAGCAGTTTCGGGACAGACACTGAAGCTTTCTTT.